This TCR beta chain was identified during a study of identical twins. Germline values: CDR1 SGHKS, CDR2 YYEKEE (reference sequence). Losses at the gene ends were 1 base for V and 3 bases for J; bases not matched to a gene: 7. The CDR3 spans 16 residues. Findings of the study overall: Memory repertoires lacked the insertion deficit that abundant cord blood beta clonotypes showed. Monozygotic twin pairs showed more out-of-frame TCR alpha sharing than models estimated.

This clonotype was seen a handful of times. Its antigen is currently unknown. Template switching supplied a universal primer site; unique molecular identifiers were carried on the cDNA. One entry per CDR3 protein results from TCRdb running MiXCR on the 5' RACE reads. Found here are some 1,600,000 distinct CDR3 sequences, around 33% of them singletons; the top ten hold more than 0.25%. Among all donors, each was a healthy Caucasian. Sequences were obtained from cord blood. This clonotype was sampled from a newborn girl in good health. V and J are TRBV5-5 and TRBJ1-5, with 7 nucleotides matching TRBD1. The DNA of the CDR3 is TGTGCCAGCAGCTTGCTGGGGACAGTTATCAATCAGCCCCAGCATTTT. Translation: CASSLLGTVINQPQHF.